This is a list of T cell receptor beta chains from one sample in a study of identical twins. TCRdb re-called the 5' RACE reads through MiXCR, storing one row per CDR3 protein. Among some 730,000 distinct CDR3 sequences listed, roughly 18% were seen once. This sample also belongs to another study, concerning T cells expressing NK-cell markers.

The material sequenced was PBMCs. The receptors derive from a woman aged 18-29 years in good health. The CDR3 runs from the conserved cysteine through the conserved F or W. A D gene is named only where the DNA matches it firmly. The size entry is marked missing in some rows and otherwise reads once, few, many or a size class.

CDR3 length | J gene | D gene | V gene | clone size | CDR3 protein | CDR3 DNA
13 | TRBJ2-7 | NA | TRBV6-5 | many | CASSYGTTYEQYF | TGTGCCAGCAGTTACGGGACAACCTACGAGCAGTACTTC
13 | TRBJ2-1 | TRBD2 | TRBV10-2 | few | CASAGLAENEQFF | TGCGCCAGCGCTGGGCTAGCGGAAAATGAGCAGTTCTTC
14 | TRBJ2-3 | TRBD2 | TRBV6-4 | NA | CATSTSGETDTQYF | TGTGCCACCTCGACTAGCGGGGAGACAGATACGCAGTATTTT
13 | TRBJ2-1 | TRBD2 | TRBV27 | few | CASSPTSVREQFF | TGTGCCAGCAGTCCGACTAGCGTCAGGGAGCAGTTCTTC
15 | TRBJ2-2 | TRBD1 | TRBV5-1 | few | CASSLQGVATGELFF | TGCGCCAGCAGCTTACAGGGGGTGGCCACCGGGGAGCTGTTTTTT
14 | TRBJ2-7 | TRBD2 | TRBV12-3/TRBV12-4 | NA | CASSSGGGAPEQYF | TGTGCCAGCAGTTCTGGCGGGGGGGCCCCCGAGCAGTACTTC
13 | TRBJ2-7 | NA | TRBV12-3/TRBV12-4 | few | CASSLVQSGEQYF | TGTGCCAGCAGTTTAGTACAAAGCGGGGAGCAGTACTTC
16 | TRBJ2-1 | TRBD2 | TRBV12-3/TRBV12-4 | NA | CASSEWTSGGASEQFF | TGTGCCAGCAGCGAATGGACTAGCGGGGGGGCGAGTGAGCAGTTCTTC
16 | TRBJ2-2 | NA | TRBV5-1 | few | CASSPRPGQNTGELFF | TGCGCCAGCAGCCCTCGCCCCGGGCAGAACACCGGGGAGCTGTTTTTT
14 | TRBJ2-7 | TRBD1 | TRBV7-9 | NA | CASSFGDRSLEQYF | TGTGCCAGCAGCTTCGGGGACAGAAGTCTCGAGCAGTACTTC
12 | TRBJ1-1 | NA | TRBV12-3/TRBV12-4 | NA | CASSIRGRAAFF | TGTGCCAGCAGCATCCGGGGACGTGCAGCTTTCTTT
11 | TRBJ2-5 | NA | TRBV20-1 | NA | CSSRAQETQYF | TGCAGTTCTAGGGCCCAAGAGACCCAGTACTTC
14 | TRBJ2-7 | NA | TRBV12-3/TRBV12-4 | NA | CASTFRGYSYEQYF | TGTGCCAGCACCTTCAGGGGCTACTCCTACGAGCAGTACTTC
17 | TRBJ2-1 | TRBD2 | TRBV7-2 | few | CASSLASHRLAGNEQFF | TGTGCCAGCAGCTTAGCATCACATCGGCTAGCGGGCAATGAGCAGTTCTTC
14 | TRBJ1-4 | TRBD1 | TRBV12-3/TRBV12-4 | few | CASSWDRGAEKLFF | TGTGCCAGCAGTTGGGACAGGGGAGCTGAAAAACTGTTTTTT
13 | TRBJ2-3 | NA | TRBV15 | few | CATSRDPSDTQYF | TGTGCCACCAGCAGAGATCCATCAGATACGCAGTATTTT
16 | TRBJ2-1 | TRBD1 | TRBV5-1 | NA | CASSPASWTGDNEQFF | TGCGCCAGCAGCCCCGCCTCATGGACAGGGGACAATGAGCAGTTCTTC